These 10 T cell receptor beta chains were sequenced from one sample in a study of blood T cell repertoires in COVID-19. Profiling relied on immunoSEQ multiplex PCR, and the TCRdb table lists in-frame clones only, not all of them. The table lists over 200,000 clones, roughly 90% of them singletons. The specimen was peripheral blood. These receptors were taken from a human donor in a cohort sampled during active COVID-19.

This clone was counted between two and nine times. This sequence joins TRBV9 and TRBJ1-2, with 8 bases aligning to TRBD1. After removal of 3 bases from V and 8 bases from J, the junction contained 3 bases not matched to a gene. The CDR3 has 12 residues. Germline CDR1 SGDLS, CDR2 YYNGEE. CDR3 residues: CASSADREGYTF. The CDR3 nucleotides are TGTGCCAGCAGCGCGGACAGGGAGGGCTACACCTTC.

The rearrangement links TRBV6-5 to TRBJ1-2; TRBD1 aligns across 7 bases. Germline trimming cut 6 bases from V and 2 bases from J; bases unmatched to any gene: 9. This CDR3 has 15 amino acids. CDR1 is MNHEY, CDR2 SVGAGI, per germline. The CDR3, as DNA: TGTGCCAGCAGCCACCGGGACAGAGAGAACTATGGCTACACCTTC. This encodes CASSHRDRENYGYTF.

The rearrangement joins TRBV6-5 to TRBJ1-1; 7 bases are a match to TRBD1. From germline, CDR1 is MNHEY and CDR2 SVGAGI. The CDR3 totals 14 residues. With V trimmed by 5 bases and J by 9 bases, 12 bases remained unmatched. CDR3 amino acids: CASSNLGQWLQAFF. The CDR3 region has the DNA TGTGCCAGCAGTAACCTGGGACAGTGGCTTCAAGCTTTCTTT.

This chain uses TRBV7-2 with TRBJ2-1, with TRBD2 identical over 9 bases. This CDR3 contains 15 residues. Germline trimming cut 5 bases from V and 4 bases from J; bases unmatched to any gene: 6. Germline V gene data show CDR1 as SGHTA and CDR2 as FQGNSA. CDR3: CASSNLAGPYNEQFF. CDR3 nucleotide sequence: TGTGCCAGCAGCAACCTAGCGGGGCCGTACAATGAGCAGTTCTTC.

The V and J genes are TRBV4-2 and TRBJ2-7, with 8 positions matching TRBD2. The V gene end was trimmed by 5 bases and the J gene end by 3 bases; junction bases not matched to a gene: 9. The germline V gene has CDR1 LGHNA and CDR2 YNFKEQ. The CDR3 spans 15 residues. The DNA for the CDR3 is TGTGCCAGCAGCGCACAGCGGGAGCAATTCTACGAGCAGTACTTC. Encoded protein: CASSAQREQFYEQYF.

This chain connects TRBV30 to TRBJ1-4; no clear D. The CDR3 has 14 amino acids. From germline, CDR1 is GTSNPN and CDR2 SVGIG (reference sequence). V was pared by 3 bases and J by 3 bases, with 11 bases between. DNA of the CDR3: TGTGCCTGGAGCCGCACAGCCCCTAATGAAAAACTGTTTTTT. Translating gives CAWSRTAPNEKLFF.

The chain carries TRBV12-3 or TRBV12-4 and TRBJ1-1; D unclear. The CDR3 length is 13 residues. Trimming took off 4 bases at V and 5 bases at J, with 11 bases between the two ends. CDR3 region: CASSSGGLTEAFF. DNA for the CDR3: TGTGCCAGCAGTTCGGGCGGGCTAACTGAAGCTTTCTTT.

At least ten counts were recorded for this clone. This chain links TRBV7-9 with TRBJ1-4; no reliable D call. CDR3 length: 15 amino acids. CDR1 and CDR2 from the germline V gene are SEHNR and FQNEAQ (reference sequence). The germline V and J ends were trimmed by 5 bases and 10 bases, with 20 bases remaining between them. The CDR3 DNA reads as TGTGCCAGCAGCCCGAGGGTCGGTCCCGCCGGAAAACTGTTTTTT. It encodes CASSPRVGPAGKLFF.

The rearrangement uses TRBV5-4 and TRBJ1-2; 10 bases are a match to TRBD1. The CDR3 runs 14 residues. V shed 2 bases and J 8 bases; nucleotides not matched to a gene: 6. CDR1 and CDR2 from the germline V gene are SGHNT and YYREEE (reference sequence). The CDR3 nucleotides are TGTGCCAGCAGCTTTTCCGGGACAGGGGAAGGCTACACCTTC. Translated, it gives CASSFSGTGEGYTF.

The rearrangement joins TRBV10-3 to TRBJ2-7; 12 nucleotides match TRBD1. CDR3 length equals 14 residues. Germline CDR1 ENHRY, CDR2 SYGVKD. With V trimmed by 6 bases and J by 6 bases, 6 bases remained unmatched. CDR3 protein: CAISPGQGAGEQYF. In DNA form, the CDR3 reads TGTGCCATCAGCCCGGGACAGGGGGCGGGCGAGCAGTACTTC.